The source of this T cell receptor beta chain is a study of blood T cell repertoires in COVID-19. Germline V gives CDR1 LGHNA, CDR2 YSLEER. The CDR3 runs 14 residues. J gave up 5 bases and V 4 bases, and 4 bases lay outside the gene matches. This table comes from immunoSEQ multiplex PCR, and its TCRdb copy is limited to in-frame clones, with some not included. Among some 240,000 clones, 90% were seen once, and the ten largest hold under 2.5%. The chain combines TRBV4-3 with TRBJ2-3, with TRBD2 matching 9 bases. The sequence was obtained from a woman aged 55 to 70 with COVID-19, enrolled during active disease. Sequencing was carried out using peripheral blood. DNA of the CDR3: TGCGCCAGCAGCCCGGGACTAGCAGTAGATACGCAGTATTTT. Translation gives CASSPGLAVDTQYF.